This T cell receptor (beta chain) appears in the sequencing data of a study of shared clonotypes between healthy human individuals. General study points: Having only a few donors restricted how much genetic and exposure-history diversity was captured. Relative to their counterparts shared across all four donors, non-shared clonotypes exhibited diminished generation probabilities.

TCRdb keeps only in-frame clones here, not all; method: immunoSEQ multiplex PCR. The sample contains about 2.1 million clones, 85% to 95% of which appear only once. Trimming removed 1 base at V and 6 bases at J, with 15 bases between. The CDR3 runs to 16 residues. Germline V gene data show CDR1 as SGHAT and CDR2 as FQNNGV. Notes on this clone: Its antigen is undetermined.

Selected positively for CCR7 and CD45RO-negative, naive CD8 cells excluded terminally differentiated effector memory CD45RA+ cells. The rearrangement links TRBV11-2 to TRBJ1-4, with D perhaps matching TRBD1 (5 bases). The clonotype originates from a man younger than 35 in good health. Some clones in this sample may be carry-over from other donors' samples. Sequences were obtained from naive CD8+ T cells from PBMCs. CDR3 amino acids: CASSLGGLGGDEKLFF. DNA for the CDR3: TGTGCCAGCAGCTTAGGCGGGTTGGGGGGTGATGAAAAACTGTTTTTT.